Listed below are T cell receptor beta chains from one sample, sequenced in a study of human T cells and chemical hapten exposure. MiXCR, run by TCRdb on the RACE reads, gives a single entry per CDR3 protein. The sample yields fewer than 150,000 distinct CDR3 sequences, roughly 13% seen once. The specimen comprised whole blood, sampled in connection with sensitization to the hapten diphenylcyclopropenone (DPC). These receptors were taken from a woman aged 18-29 years with alopecia areata. Some clones in this sample may be carry-over from other donors' samples. Both conserved end residues are part of each CDR3. The D gene is left open where the match is weak. The listing skips clone size in some rows; elsewhere it reads once, few, many or a size class.

size: many
D: TRBD2
J: TRBJ2-1
V: TRBV28
CDR3: CASSFSSRRERFNEQFF
DNA: TGTGCCAGCAGTTTTTCGTCCAGGCGGGAGAGGTTCAATGAGCAGTTCTTC

size: few
D: TRBD1
J: TRBJ1-6
V: TRBV27
CDR3: CASSADRGVSPLHF
DNA: TGTGCCAGCAGCGCGGACAGGGGGGTATCACCCCTCCACTTT

size: NA
D: NA
J: TRBJ1-1
V: TRBV12-3/TRBV12-4
CDR3: CASSCCESLGAEAFF
DNA: TGTGCCAGCAGTTGCTGCGAAAGTCTAGGGGCTGAAGCTTTCTTT

size: many
D: TRBD1
J: TRBJ2-5
V: TRBV7-7
CDR3: CASSFAGTGGRETQYF
DNA: TGTGCCAGCAGCTTTGCCGGGACAGGGGGCCGAGAGACCCAGTACTTC

size: many
D: NA
J: TRBJ2-3
V: TRBV4-3
CDR3: CASSQDYRGTDTQYF
DNA: TGCGCCAGCAGCCAAGATTATAGGGGCACAGATACGCAGTATTTT

size: few
D: TRBD1
J: TRBJ1-1
V: TRBV28
CDR3: CASSLGQGARDEAFF
DNA: TGTGCCAGCAGTTTAGGGCAGGGGGCAAGGGATGAAGCTTTCTTT

size: NA
D: NA
J: TRBJ2-2
V: TRBV28
CDR3: CASSWTVNTGELFF
DNA: TGTGCCAGCAGTTGGACAGTGAACACCGGGGAGCTGTTTTTT

size: NA
D: NA
J: TRBJ2-7
V: TRBV6-2/TRBV6-3
CDR3: CASTPRDFVEQYF
DNA: TGTGCCAGCACCCCTAGGGATTTCGTCGAGCAGTACTTC

size: few
D: NA
J: TRBJ1-2
V: TRBV12-3/TRBV12-4
CDR3: CASSLGGPETNYGYTF
DNA: TGTGCCAGCAGTTTAGGTGGTCCGGAAACTAACTATGGCTACACCTTC

size: few
D: NA
J: TRBJ2-5
V: TRBV6-2/TRBV6-3
CDR3: CASSYSQQGESQTQYF
DNA: TGTGCCAGCAGTTACTCTCAACAGGGAGAGTCGCAGACCCAGTACTTC

size: NA
D: TRBD1
J: TRBJ1-5
V: TRBV5-5
CDR3: CASSLADRGWPQHF
DNA: TGTGCCAGCAGCTTGGCGGACAGGGGTTGGCCCCAGCATTTT

size: few
D: NA
J: TRBJ1-1
V: TRBV3-1
CDR3: CASSQSRGKAFF
DNA: TGTGCCAGCAGCCAATCCAGGGGAAAAGCTTTCTTT

size: many
D: TRBD2
J: TRBJ2-3
V: TRBV6-2/TRBV6-3
CDR3: CASSVTSGGADTQYF
DNA: TGTGCCAGCAGCGTGACTAGCGGGGGGGCAGATACGCAGTATTTT

size: few
D: NA
J: TRBJ1-2
V: TRBV5-1
CDR3: CASSFQPDGNYGYTF
DNA: TGCGCCAGCAGCTTCCAACCGGACGGAAACTATGGCTACACCTTC

size: few
D: NA
J: TRBJ1-4
V: TRBV6-6
CDR3: CASSYSGGPAPDEKLFF
DNA: TGTGCCAGCAGTTACTCGGGGGGCCCAGCCCCGGACGAAAAACTGTTTTTT

size: many
D: NA
J: TRBJ1-2
V: TRBV7-2
CDR3: CASSWRNYGYTF
DNA: TGTGCCAGCAGTTGGCGGAACTATGGCTACACCTTC

size: NA
D: TRBD2
J: TRBJ2-7
V: TRBV29-1
CDR3: CSVFKRGPDSYEQYF
DNA: TGCAGCGTTTTTAAGCGGGGGCCCGACTCCTACGAGCAGTACTTC

size: NA
D: NA
J: TRBJ1-1
V: TRBV5-5
CDR3: CASSFERTEAFF
DNA: TGTGCCAGCAGCTTCGAGAGAACTGAAGCTTTCTTT

size: NA
D: NA
J: TRBJ1-5
V: TRBV7-9
CDR3: CASSLVTGRRNQPQHF
DNA: TGTGCCAGCAGCTTAGTTACAGGGAGGCGCAATCAGCCCCAGCATTTT

size: many
D: NA
J: TRBJ2-3
V: TRBV14
CDR3: CASSQAGYTDTQYF
DNA: TGTGCCAGCAGCCAAGCGGGATACACAGATACGCAGTATTTT

size: many
D: NA
J: TRBJ1-1
V: TRBV9
CDR3: CASSVGTSLPDTEAFF
DNA: TGTGCCAGCAGCGTAGGGACTTCCCTTCCGGACACTGAAGCTTTCTTT

size: NA
D: TRBD1
J: TRBJ2-2
V: TRBV6-6
CDR3: CASSSKGADTGELFF
DNA: TGTGCCAGCAGCTCTAAGGGGGCGGACACCGGGGAGCTGTTTTTT

size: NA
D: NA
J: TRBJ2-7
V: TRBV12-3/TRBV12-4
CDR3: CASSYQGDYEQYF
DNA: TGTGCCAGCAGTTACCAGGGTGACTACGAGCAGTACTTC

size: few
D: NA
J: TRBJ2-7
V: TRBV27
CDR3: CASSSRQSYEQYF
DNA: TGTGCCAGCAGTTCACGACAGTCCTACGAGCAGTACTTC

size: NA
D: NA
J: TRBJ2-1
V: TRBV7-2
CDR3: CASSLDTYNEQFF
DNA: TGTGCCAGCAGCTTAGACACGTACAATGAGCAGTTCTTC

size: few
D: TRBD2
J: TRBJ2-1
V: TRBV6-1
CDR3: CASTLRGLAGGAARNEQFF
DNA: TGTGCCAGCACCCTTAGGGGACTAGCGGGGGGAGCCGCTAGGAATGAGCAGTTCTTC

size: NA
D: NA
J: TRBJ2-7
V: TRBV3-1
CDR3: CASSPGVGEQYF
DNA: TGTGCCAGCAGCCCTGGGGTCGGCGAGCAGTACTTC

size: few
D: NA
J: TRBJ2-3
V: TRBV4-3
CDR3: CASSQHPSTAGARITDTQYF
DNA: TGCGCCAGCAGCCAACATCCGTCAACCGCAGGGGCACGAATCACAGATACGCAGTATTTT

size: NA
D: NA
J: TRBJ1-6
V: TRBV10-3
CDR3: CAISESTAKYNSPLHF
DNA: TGTGCCATCAGTGAGTCGACGGCAAAATATAATTCACCCCTCCACTTT

size: few
D: TRBD1
J: TRBJ2-5
V: TRBV3-1
CDR3: CASSQGTGVATQYF
DNA: TGTGCCAGCAGCCAAGGGACAGGCGTCGCGACCCAGTACTTC

size: NA
D: TRBD1
J: TRBJ1-6
V: TRBV6-1
CDR3: CASSEMRQGYSPLHF
DNA: TGTGCCAGCAGTGAGATGAGACAGGGATATTCACCCCTCCACTTT

size: NA
D: NA
J: TRBJ1-5
V: TRBV4-1
CDR3: CASSQEKGGGQPQHF
DNA: TGCGCCAGCAGCCAAGAAAAGGGGGGTGGTCAGCCCCAGCATTTT

size: few
D: TRBD1
J: TRBJ2-6
V: TRBV7-9
CDR3: CASSLADRVRSLGANVLTF
DNA: TGTGCCAGCAGCTTAGCGGACAGGGTTAGATCTCTTGGGGCCAACGTCCTGACTTTC

size: many
D: NA
J: TRBJ1-1
V: TRBV6-2/TRBV6-3
CDR3: CASSYSSNTEAFF
DNA: TGTGCCAGCAGTTACTCGAGCAACACTGAAGCTTTCTTT

size: many
D: NA
J: TRBJ2-7
V: TRBV20-1
CDR3: CSASQGFSYEQYF
DNA: TGCAGTGCTTCGCAGGGGTTCTCCTACGAGCAGTACTTC

size: few
D: NA
J: TRBJ2-5
V: TRBV7-6
CDR3: CASSFPQETQYF
DNA: TGTGCCAGCAGCTTTCCCCAGGAGACCCAGTACTTC

size: few
D: NA
J: TRBJ2-1
V: TRBV5-8
CDR3: CASSLGVTPNNEQFF
DNA: TGTGCCAGCAGCTTGGGGGTAACTCCCAACAATGAGCAGTTCTTC